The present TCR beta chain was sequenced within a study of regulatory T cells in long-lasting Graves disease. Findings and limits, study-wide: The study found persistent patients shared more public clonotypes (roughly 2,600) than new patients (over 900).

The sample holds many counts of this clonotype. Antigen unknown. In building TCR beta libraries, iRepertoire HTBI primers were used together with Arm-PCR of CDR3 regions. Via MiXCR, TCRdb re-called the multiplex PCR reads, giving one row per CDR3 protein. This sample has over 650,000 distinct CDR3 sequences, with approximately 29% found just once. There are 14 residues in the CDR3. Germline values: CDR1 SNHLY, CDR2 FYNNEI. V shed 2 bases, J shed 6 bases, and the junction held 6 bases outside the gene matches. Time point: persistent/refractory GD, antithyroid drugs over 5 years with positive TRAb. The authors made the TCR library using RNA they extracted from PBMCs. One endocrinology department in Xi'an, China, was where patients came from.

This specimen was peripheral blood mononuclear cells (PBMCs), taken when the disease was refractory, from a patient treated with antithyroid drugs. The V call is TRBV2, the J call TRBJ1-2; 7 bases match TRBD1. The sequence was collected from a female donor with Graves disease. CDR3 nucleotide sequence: TGTGCCAGCAGTGAAATGACAGGGATTGATGGCTACACCTTC. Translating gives CASSEMTGIDGYTF.